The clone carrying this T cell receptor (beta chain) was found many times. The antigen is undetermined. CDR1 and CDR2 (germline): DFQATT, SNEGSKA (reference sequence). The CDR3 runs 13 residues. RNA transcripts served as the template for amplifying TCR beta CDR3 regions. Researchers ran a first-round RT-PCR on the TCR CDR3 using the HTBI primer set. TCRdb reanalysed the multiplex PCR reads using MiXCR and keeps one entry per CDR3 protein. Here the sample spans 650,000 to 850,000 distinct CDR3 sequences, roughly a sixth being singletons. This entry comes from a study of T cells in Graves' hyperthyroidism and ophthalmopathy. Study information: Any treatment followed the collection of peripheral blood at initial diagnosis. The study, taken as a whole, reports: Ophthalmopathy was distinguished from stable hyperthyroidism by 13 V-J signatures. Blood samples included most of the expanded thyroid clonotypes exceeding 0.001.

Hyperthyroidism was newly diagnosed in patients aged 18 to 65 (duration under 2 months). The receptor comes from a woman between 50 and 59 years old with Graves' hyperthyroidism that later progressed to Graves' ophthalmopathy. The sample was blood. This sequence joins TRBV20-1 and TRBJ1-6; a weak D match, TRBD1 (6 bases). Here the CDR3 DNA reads TGCGTAGGGGCCAAGGGGGGGAATTCACCCCTCCACTTT. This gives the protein CVGAKGGNSPLHF.